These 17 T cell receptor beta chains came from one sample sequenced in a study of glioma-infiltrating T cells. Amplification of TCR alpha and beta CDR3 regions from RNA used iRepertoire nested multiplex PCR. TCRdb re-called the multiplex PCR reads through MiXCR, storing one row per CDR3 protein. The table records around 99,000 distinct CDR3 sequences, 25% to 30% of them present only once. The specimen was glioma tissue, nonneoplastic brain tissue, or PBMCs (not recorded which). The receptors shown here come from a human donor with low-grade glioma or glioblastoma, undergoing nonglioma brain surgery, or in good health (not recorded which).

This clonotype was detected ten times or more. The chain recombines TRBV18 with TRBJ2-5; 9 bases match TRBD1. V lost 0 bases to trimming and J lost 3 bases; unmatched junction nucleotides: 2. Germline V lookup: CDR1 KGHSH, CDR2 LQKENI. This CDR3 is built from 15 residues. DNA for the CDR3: TGTGCCAGCTCACCACCGGACAGGGGTAAAGAGACCCAGTACTTC. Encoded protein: CASSPPDRGKETQYF. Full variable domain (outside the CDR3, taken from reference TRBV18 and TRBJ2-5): NAGVMQNPRHLVRRRGQEARLRCSPMKGHSHVYWYRQLPEEGLKFMVYLQKENIIDESGMPKERFSAEFPKEGPSILRIQQVVRGDSAAYFCASSPPDRGKETQYFGPGTRLLVL.

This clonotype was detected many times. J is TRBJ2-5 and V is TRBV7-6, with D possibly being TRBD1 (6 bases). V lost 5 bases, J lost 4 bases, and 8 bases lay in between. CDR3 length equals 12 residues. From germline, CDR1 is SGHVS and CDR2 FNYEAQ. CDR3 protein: CASSPTGETQYF. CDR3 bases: TGTGCCAGCAGCCCGACAGGAGAGACCCAGTACTTC.

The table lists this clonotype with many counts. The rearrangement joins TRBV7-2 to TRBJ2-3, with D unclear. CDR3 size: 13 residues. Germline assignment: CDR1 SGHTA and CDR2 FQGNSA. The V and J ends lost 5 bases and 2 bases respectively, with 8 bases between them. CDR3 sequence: CASSLRLTDTQYF. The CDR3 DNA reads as TGTGCCAGCAGCCTCAGACTCACAGATACGCAGTATTTT.

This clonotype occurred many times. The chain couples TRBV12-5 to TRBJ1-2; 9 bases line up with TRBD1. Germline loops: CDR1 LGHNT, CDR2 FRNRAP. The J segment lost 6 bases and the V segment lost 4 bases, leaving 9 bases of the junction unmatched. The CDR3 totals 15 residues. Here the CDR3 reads CASGSPGTGNHGYTF. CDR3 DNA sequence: TGTGCTAGTGGTTCACCCGGGACAGGGAACCATGGCTACACCTTC.

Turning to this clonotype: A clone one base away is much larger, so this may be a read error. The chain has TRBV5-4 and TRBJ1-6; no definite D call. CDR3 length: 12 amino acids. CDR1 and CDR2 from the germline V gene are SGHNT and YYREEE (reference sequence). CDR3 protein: CASRFDVEPPHF. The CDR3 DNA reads TGTGCCAGCAGATTCGACGTTGAACCCCCCCACTTT.

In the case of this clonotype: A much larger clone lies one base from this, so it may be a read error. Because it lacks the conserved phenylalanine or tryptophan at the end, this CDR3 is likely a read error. This CDR3 reads CSVRDSLWKQYL. The DNA of the CDR3 is TGCAGCGTCCGGGACAGCCTCTGGAAGCAGTACCTC. The chain combines TRBV29-1 with TRBJ2-7, with TRBD1 identical over 7 bases. Unmatched junction bases numbered 10, after V lost 6 bases and J lost 8 bases. The CDR3 extends over 12 amino acids. Germline CDR1 and CDR2: SQVTM and ANQGSEA.

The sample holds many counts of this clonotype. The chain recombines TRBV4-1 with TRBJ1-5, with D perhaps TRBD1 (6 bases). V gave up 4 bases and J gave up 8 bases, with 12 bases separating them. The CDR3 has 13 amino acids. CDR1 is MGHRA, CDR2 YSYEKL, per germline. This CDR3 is CASSRKGGEPQHF. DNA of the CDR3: TGCGCCAGCAGCCGGAAGGGGGGTGAGCCCCAGCATTTT.

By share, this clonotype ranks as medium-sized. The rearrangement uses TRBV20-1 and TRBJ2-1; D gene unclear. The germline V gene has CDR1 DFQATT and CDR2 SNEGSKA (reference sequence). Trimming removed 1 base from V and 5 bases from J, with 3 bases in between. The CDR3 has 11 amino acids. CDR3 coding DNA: TGCAGTGCTAGAGTAAACAATGAGCAGTTCTTC. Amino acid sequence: CSARVNNEQFF.

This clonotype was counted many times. The DNA of the CDR3 is TGCGCCAGCAGCCAAGAGAACAGGGGGCTGGGTGAAGCTTTCTTT. Protein sequence: CASSQENRGLGEAFF. This chain uses TRBV4-3 with TRBJ1-1; 9 bases line up with TRBD1. Germline V gene data show CDR1 as LGHNA and CDR2 as YSLEER. V lost 0 bases and J lost 7; bases outside the gene matches: 6. The CDR3 runs to 15 residues.

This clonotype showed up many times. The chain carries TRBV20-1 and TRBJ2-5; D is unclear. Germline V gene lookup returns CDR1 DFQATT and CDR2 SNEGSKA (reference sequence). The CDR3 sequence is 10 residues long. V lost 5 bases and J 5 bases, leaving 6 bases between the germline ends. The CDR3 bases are TGCAGTGCTCCGATGGAGACCCAGTACTTC. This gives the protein CSAPMETQYF.

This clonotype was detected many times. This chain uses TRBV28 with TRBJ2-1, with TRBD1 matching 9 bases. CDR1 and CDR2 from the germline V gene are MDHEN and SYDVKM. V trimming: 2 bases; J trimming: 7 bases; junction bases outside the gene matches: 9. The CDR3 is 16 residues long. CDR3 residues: CASSLRGQGNLNEQFF. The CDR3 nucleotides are TGTGCCAGCAGTTTAAGGGGACAGGGAAACTTAAATGAGCAGTTCTTC.

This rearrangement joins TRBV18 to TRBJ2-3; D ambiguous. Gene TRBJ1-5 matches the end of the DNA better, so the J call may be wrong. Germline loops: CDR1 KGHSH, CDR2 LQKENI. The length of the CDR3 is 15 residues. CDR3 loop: CASSPPSPSTDTQHF. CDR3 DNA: TGTGCCAGCTCACCACCAAGCCCTAGCACAGATACGCAGCATTTT.

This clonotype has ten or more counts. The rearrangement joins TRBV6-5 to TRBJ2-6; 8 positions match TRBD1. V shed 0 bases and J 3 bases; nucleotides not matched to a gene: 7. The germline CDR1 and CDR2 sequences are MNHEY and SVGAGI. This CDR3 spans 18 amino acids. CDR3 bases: TGTGCCAGCAGTTACTCACAGGGGGATAATGGTGGGGCCAACGTCCTGACTTTC. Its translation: CASSYSQGDNGGANVLTF.

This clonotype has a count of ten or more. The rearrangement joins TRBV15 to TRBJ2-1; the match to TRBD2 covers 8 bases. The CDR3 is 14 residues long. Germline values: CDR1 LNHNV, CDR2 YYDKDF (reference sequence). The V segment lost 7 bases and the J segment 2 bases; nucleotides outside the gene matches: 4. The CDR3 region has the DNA TGTGCCACCATCTCTAGCGGGCCCTACAATGAGCAGTTCTTC. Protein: CATISSGPYNEQFF.

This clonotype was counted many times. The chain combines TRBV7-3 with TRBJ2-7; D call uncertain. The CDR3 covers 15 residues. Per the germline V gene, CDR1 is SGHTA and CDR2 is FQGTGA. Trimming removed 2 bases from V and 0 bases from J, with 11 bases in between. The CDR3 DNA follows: TGTGCCAGCAGCTTATACCCGGGCCTCTCCTACGAGCAGTACTTC. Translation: CASSLYPGLSYEQYF.

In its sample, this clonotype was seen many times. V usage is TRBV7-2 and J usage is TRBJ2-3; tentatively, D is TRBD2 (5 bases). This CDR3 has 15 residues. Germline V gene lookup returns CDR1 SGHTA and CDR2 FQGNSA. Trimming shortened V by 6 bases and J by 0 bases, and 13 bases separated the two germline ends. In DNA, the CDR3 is TGTGCCAGCAGTTCTCGACTACTTAGCACAGATACGCAGTATTTT. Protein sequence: CASSSRLLSTDTQYF. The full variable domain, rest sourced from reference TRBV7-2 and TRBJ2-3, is GAGVSQSPSNKVTEKGKDVELRCDPISGHTALYWYRQSLGQGLEFLIYFQGNSAPDKSGLPSDRFSAERTGGSVSTLTIQRTQQEDSAVYLCASSSRLLSTDTQYFGPGTRLTVL.

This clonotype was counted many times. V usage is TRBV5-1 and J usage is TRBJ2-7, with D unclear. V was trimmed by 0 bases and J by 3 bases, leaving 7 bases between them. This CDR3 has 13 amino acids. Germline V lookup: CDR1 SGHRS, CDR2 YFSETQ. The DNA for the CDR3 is TGCGCCAGCAGCTTGGCCCTAGACTACGAGCAGTACTTC. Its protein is CASSLALDYEQYF.